The 22 T cell receptor beta chains given below trace back to one sample, sequenced in a study of cytomegalovirus exposure and HLA in healthy donors. Both 60 Vbeta primers and 13 Jbeta primers went into the PCR. Clones were sequenced by immunoSEQ multiplex PCR, and TCRdb holds only the in-frame ones, with some missing. The table lists 95,000 to 150,000 clones, around 70% of them singletons. The sequencing sample was made of PBMCs. These receptors all stem from a woman in her thirties or forties in good health and CMV-seropositive.

This rearrangement joins TRBV12-5 to TRBJ1-1; no definite D call. V dropped 6 bases and J dropped 0 bases, with 11 bases sitting between them. The CDR3 runs 14 residues. CDR1 and CDR2 from the germline V gene are LGHNT and FRNRAP. This CDR3 reads CASGIGVMNTEAFF. CDR3 DNA: TGTGCTAGTGGAATAGGAGTCATGAACACTGAAGCTTTCTTT.

The chain carries TRBV6-6 and TRBJ2-3; 7 bases fit TRBD2. The CDR3 consists of 15 residues. Per the germline V gene, CDR1 is MNHNY and CDR2 is SVGAGI (reference sequence). The ends lost 5 bases at V and 1 base at J; junction bases unmatched: 6. CDR3 in amino acids: CASSRSGARTDTQYF. In DNA form, the CDR3 reads TGTGCCAGCAGTCGAAGCGGGGCCCGCACAGATACGCAGTATTTT.

In its sample, this clone was seen a few times. The DNA is left out, because the CDR3 cannot be placed on it with certainty; the CDR3 is given as TCRdb lists it. V is TRBV27 and J is TRBJ1-2; the table's D call, TRBD1, was not checked against the DNA. The CDR3 is 15 amino acids in total, end residues counted. Germline V gives CDR1 MNHEY, CDR2 SMNVEV (reference sequence). CDR3: CASSFGPGVNYGYTF.

The chain carries TRBV6-5 and TRBJ2-3, with 8 bases identical to TRBD1. The V gene's germline CDR1 is MNHEY and CDR2 SVGAGI. J was trimmed by 4 bases and V by 5 bases; bases with no gene match: 8. The CDR3 loop spans 15 amino acids. CDR3 residues: CASSRQGQGADTQYF. CDR3 DNA sequence: TGTGCCAGCAGTCGTCAAGGACAGGGCGCAGATACGCAGTATTTT.

This clone was observed a single time. This chain connects TRBV4-1 to TRBJ1-2, with 8 bases matching TRBD1. The CDR3 extends over 15 amino acids. With 8 bases clipped from V and 3 bases from J, the junction kept 11 bases outside the gene matches. Germline values: CDR1 MGHRA, CDR2 YSYEKL. Written as DNA, the CDR3 is TGCGCCAGCCGTCAACGAGAGGACAGGGACTATGGCTACACCTTC. It translates to CASRQREDRDYGYTF.

V gene TRBV9 combines with J gene TRBJ1-2; D ambiguous. V lost 3 bases, J lost 8 bases, and 14 bases lay in between. The germline gives CDR1 SGDLS, CDR2 YYNGEE. This CDR3 has 13 amino acids. The CDR3 region has the DNA TGTGCCAGCAGCGGGGAGGAAGCCCAGGGCTACACCTTC. Protein: CASSGEEAQGYTF.

This clone was seen a handful of times. The gene calls are TRBV7-9 and TRBJ1-1, with D unresolved. V lost 1 base to trimming and J lost 2 bases, with 8 bases between them. From germline, CDR1 is SEHNR and CDR2 FQNEAQ (reference sequence). This CDR3 has 14 residues. CDR3 DNA sequence: TGTGCCAGCAGCTTAGACAGCTCAAACACTGAAGCTTTCTTT. This encodes CASSLDSSNTEAFF.

The rearrangement links TRBV12-5 to TRBJ2-7, with 7 nucleotides matching TRBD1. The CDR3 has 13 residues. V lost 1 base to trimming and J lost 6 bases; unmatched junction nucleotides: 3. Germline loops: CDR1 LGHNT, CDR2 FRNRAP. CDR3 amino acids: CASGLGQGGEQYF. CDR3 DNA: TGTGCTAGTGGTTTGGGACAGGGTGGCGAGCAGTACTTC.

This clone is a singleton in its sample. CDR3 nucleotides: TGTGCCAGCAGTGGTTTTGACAGGGGCGGCTACACCTTC. Translated: CASSGFDRGGYTF. The V gene is TRBV25-1, the J gene TRBJ1-2, with TRBD1 matching 8 bases. The V segment lost 4 bases and the J segment 8 bases; nucleotides outside the gene matches: 6. The CDR3 extends over 13 amino acids. In germline, CDR1 is MGHDK, CDR2 SYGVNS.

This chain links TRBV7-3 with TRBJ2-7; 7 positions agree with TRBD1. CDR3 size: 16 residues. J gave up 5 bases and V 5 bases, and 15 bases lay outside the gene matches. Germline loops: CDR1 SGHTA, CDR2 FQGTGA. The CDR3 reads CASSLPPGTEPNEQYF. CDR3 in DNA: TGTGCCAGCAGCCTCCCCCCGGGGACAGAGCCTAACGAGCAGTACTTC.

In its sample, this clone was seen once. This chain uses TRBV6-1 with TRBJ1-1; no reliable D call. The V end lost 8 bases, the J end lost 7 bases, and 8 bases lay between the germline ends. Looked up from germline, CDR1 is MNHNS and CDR2 is SASEGT. CDR3 length: 10 amino acids. CDR3 nucleotides: TGTGCCAGCCATAGAGATGAAGCTTTCTTT. Amino acids: CASHRDEAFF.

As for this clone: Other nucleotide sequences in the sample specify the same CDR3. J is TRBJ1-1 and V is TRBV18; a possible D gene is TRBD1 (5 bases). The V end lost 6 bases, the J end lost 3 bases, and 11 bases lay between the germline ends. The CDR3 is 13 residues long. The V gene's germline CDR1 is KGHSH and CDR2 LQKENI. CDR3 region: CASSPTGDTEAFF. DNA of the CDR3: TGTGCCAGCTCTCCGACGGGGGACACTGAAGCTTTCTTT.

The V and J genes are TRBV6-4 and TRBJ1-1, with no clear D. Trimming pared 6 bases from V and 0 bases from J, leaving 14 bases between. The germline CDR1 and CDR2 sequences are MRHNA and SNTAGT. The CDR3 has 15 residues. The CDR3 spells CASRVEVRMNTEAFF. The CDR3 DNA sequence: TGTGCCAGCAGGGTCGAGGTGCGGATGAACACTGAAGCTTTCTTT.

The chain uses TRBV5-1 and TRBJ1-2; maybe TRBD1 (6 bases). V was trimmed by 0 bases and J by 4 bases, leaving 10 bases between them. This CDR3 is built from 14 residues. Germline-derived CDR1 and CDR2 are SGHRS and YFSETQ. CDR3 in amino acids: CASSLGTAPYGYTF. CDR3 nucleotides: TGCGCCAGCAGCTTGGGGACAGCTCCCTATGGCTACACCTTC.

This clone was observed a few times. V gene TRBV6-5 combines with J gene TRBJ1-2, with 8 bases matching TRBD1. J was trimmed by 6 bases and V by 0 bases; bases with no gene match: 6. The CDR3 is 15 amino acids. The germline V gene encodes CDR1 MNHEY and CDR2 SVGAGI. The CDR3 DNA reads as TGTGCCAGCAGTTACTCGACAGGGGCCGCGAATGGCTACACCTTC. Amino acid sequence: CASSYSTGAANGYTF.

This chain uses TRBV6-6 with TRBJ1-1; unclear D gene. The germline V gene encodes CDR1 MNHNY and CDR2 SVGAGI (reference sequence). Trimming pared 8 bases from V and 0 bases from J, leaving 19 bases between. This CDR3 contains 16 residues. CDR3 sequence (DNA): TGTGCCAGCCGGGATGGGGAGGGAAGGATGAACACTGAAGCTTTCTTT. Translating it yields CASRDGEGRMNTEAFF.

Only a few counts were recorded for this clone. The chain joins TRBV7-2 to TRBJ2-1; TRBD2 aligns across 10 bases. J gave up 3 bases and V 1 base, and 6 bases lay outside the gene matches. In germline, CDR1 is SGHTA, CDR2 FQGNSA. The CDR3 totals 17 residues. The CDR3 loop is CASSLGVGLANYNEQFF. CDR3 in DNA: TGTGCCAGCAGCTTAGGAGTGGGACTAGCGAACTACAATGAGCAGTTCTTC.

J is TRBJ2-6 and V is TRBV12-5, with D possibly TRBD1 on 6 matching bases. CDR3 size: 17 residues. Trimming removed 6 bases from V and 0 bases from J, with 15 bases in between. The V gene's germline CDR1 is LGHNT and CDR2 FRNRAP. The CDR3 region is CASGSLRGDSGANVLTF. As DNA, the CDR3 is TGTGCTAGTGGCAGCCTCAGGGGAGACTCTGGGGCCAACGTCCTGACTTTC.

The chain's CDR3 is CASSSQGYNEQFF. The CDR3 region has the DNA TGTGCCAGCAGCTCTCAGGGCTACAATGAGCAGTTCTTC. The chain is built from TRBV7-2 and TRBJ2-1; possible D gene TRBD1, 5 bases. Germline loops: CDR1 SGHTA, CDR2 FQGNSA. With 4 bases removed from V and 3 bases from J, the gap between germline ends came to 7 bases. The CDR3 length is 13 residues.

The gene calls are TRBV10-3 and TRBJ1-1; 9 nucleotides line up with TRBD1. The trim removed 6 bases at V and 4 bases at J, leaving 6 bases unmatched. Germline V CDR1 and CDR2: ENHRY, SYGVKD. The CDR3 loop spans 14 amino acids. This chain's CDR3 is CAISGQGRGTEAFF. CDR3 in DNA: TGTGCCATCAGCGGACAGGGGAGGGGCACTGAAGCTTTCTTT.

The V call is TRBV4-3, the J call TRBJ1-2; TRBD1 agrees at 9 bases. V dropped 3 bases and J dropped 4; count of bases not matched to a gene: 9. This CDR3 contains 16 residues. Germline V gene data show CDR1 as LGHNA and CDR2 as YSLEER. The CDR3 loop reads CASSHTPGQGAYGYTF. The CDR3 DNA reads as TGCGCCAGCAGCCACACACCGGGACAGGGAGCCTATGGCTACACCTTC.

In this sample, this clone turned up a few times. The chain uses TRBV9 and TRBJ2-3, with TRBD2 matching 11 bases. The V and J ends lost 3 bases and 0 bases, in that order; junction bases with no gene match: 18. CDR3 length: 21 amino acids. The germline gives CDR1 SGDLS, CDR2 YYNGEE. The CDR3 DNA follows: TGTGCCAGCAGCGACCCCTCCGAGGCTAGCGGGGGGACCACTAGCACAGATACGCAGTATTTT. Amino acid sequence: CASSDPSEASGGTTSTDTQYF. Full variable domain (remainder filled in from reference TRBV9 and TRBJ2-3): DSGVTQTPKHLITATGQRVTLRCSPRSGDLSVYWYQQSLDQGLQFLIQYYNGEERAKGNILERFSAQQFPDLHSELNLSSLELGDSALYFCASSDPSEASGGTTSTDTQYFGPGTRLTVL.